This is a list of T cell receptor beta chains from one sample in a study of identical twins' blood T cells. TCRdb independently ran MiXCR on the 5' RACE reads; one entry per CDR3 protein. Of around 380,000 distinct CDR3 sequences listed, about 28% are singletons. The specimen was PBMCs. Every receptor here comes from a woman aged 18-55 years in good health. Both conserved end residues are part of each CDR3. Each record gives: V gene, J gene, clone size, D gene, CDR3 DNA, CDR3 protein. A D gene is named only where the DNA matches it firmly. Clone size is stated in some rows and not others, as once, few, many or a class when expanded.

TRBV6-2/TRBV6-3	TRBJ1-5	few	.	TGTGCCAGCAGTTCCCGCACTAGCAATCAGCCCCAGCATTTT	CASSSRTSNQPQHF
TRBV19	TRBJ2-3	.	.	TGTGCCAGCAACAGGTTCAAGGCAGATACGCAGTATTTT	CASNRFKADTQYF
TRBV7-9	TRBJ1-1	.	.	TGTGCCAGCAGCTTCTACAGGGACAACACTGAAGCTTTCTTT	CASSFYRDNTEAFF
TRBV7-9	TRBJ1-2	few	TRBD1	TGTGCCAGCAGCTTAATTTCTTTAGCGACAGGGATTGGCTACACCTTC	CASSLISLATGIGYTF
TRBV13	TRBJ2-2	few	.	TGTGCCAGCACGATCGGGGACAAGAACACCGGGGAGCTGTTTTTT	CASTIGDKNTGELFF
TRBV29-1	TRBJ1-2	.	.	TGCAGCGTGAGCTACCGGGACAAGGATGGCTACACCTTC	CSVSYRDKDGYTF
TRBV20-1	TRBJ1-1	.	.	TGCAGTGCTAGATTAGAATACTGGGCTGAAGCTTTCTTT	CSARLEYWAEAFF
TRBV5-1	TRBJ2-1	.	TRBD2	TGCGCCAGCAGCTTAGCGGGAGTTCAGAACAATGAGCAGTTCTTC	CASSLAGVQNNEQFF
TRBV7-8	TRBJ2-1	few	TRBD1	TGTGCCAGCAGCCCTGGGGGACAGTTTTACCCAAGCTCCTACAATGAGCAGTTCTTC	CASSPGGQFYPSSYNEQFF
TRBV15	TRBJ1-1	.	.	TGTGCCACACAGGTGAACACTGAAGCTTTCTTT	CATQVNTEAFF
TRBV6-2/TRBV6-3	TRBJ2-2	few	TRBD2	TGTGCCAGCAGTTACTCAATTTTAGCGGGAGCCGAAGCGGAGCTGTTTTTT	CASSYSILAGAEAELFF
TRBV6-1	TRBJ1-1	.	.	TGTGCCAGCAGTGAGGCAGGGAGGTTTGCTTTCTTT	CASSEAGRFAFF
TRBV11-1	TRBJ1-2	few	.	TGTGCCAGCACGATAGAGCCTAACTATGGCTACACCTTC	CASTIEPNYGYTF
TRBV12-3/TRBV12-4	TRBJ2-6	.	.	TGTGCCAGCAGTCCCGGACAGTTCTCTGGGGCCAACGTCCTGACTTTC	CASSPGQFSGANVLTF
TRBV12-3/TRBV12-4	TRBJ2-1	.	.	TGTGCCAGCACCCTCCCACGGGACACCGATGAGCAGTTCTTC	CASTLPRDTDEQFF
TRBV12-3/TRBV12-4	TRBJ2-1	.	.	TGTGCCAGCAGTTTAGGTGTCCGGGACGTCAATGAGCAGTTCTTC	CASSLGVRDVNEQFF
TRBV20-1	TRBJ2-1	many	TRBD2	TGCAGTGCTAGAAAGCCTAGCGGGGAGCAGTTCTTC	CSARKPSGEQFF
TRBV12-3/TRBV12-4	TRBJ1-1	few	.	TGTGCCAGCAGTTTCACAGGCACTGAAGCTTTCTTT	CASSFTGTEAFF
TRBV7-2	TRBJ1-2	once	.	TGTGCCAGCAGCTTACGGATGTCGGGATTGGGTGGCTACACCTTC	CASSLRMSGLGGYTF
TRBV6-6	TRBJ2-4	.	TRBD1	TGTGCCAGCAGGGACAGGGGAAACATTCAGTACTTC	CASRDRGNIQYF
TRBV6-2/TRBV6-3	TRBJ1-1	few	.	TGTGCCAGCAGTTACTGGGGTGAAGGGAACACTGAAGCTTTCTTT	CASSYWGEGNTEAFF
TRBV18	TRBJ2-5	.	.	TGTGCCAGCTCACCATGGACAGCGGAGACCCAGTACTTC	CASSPWTAETQYF
TRBV25-1	TRBJ1-1	.	.	TGTGCCAGCAGTGAGGGGGTTGAAGCTTTCTTT	CASSEGVEAFF
TRBV12-5	TRBJ1-1	once	.	TGTGCTAGTGCCAGTTACACTGAAGCTTTCTTT	CASASYTEAFF
TRBV11-3	TRBJ2-7	.	.	TGTGCCAGCAGCTTAAGGGGGGAGTGGGCATACGAGCAGTACTTC	CASSLRGEWAYEQYF
TRBV6-4	TRBJ2-3	medium-sized	.	TGTGCCAGCAGTCGGGGCCGGGATGGGGATACGCAGTATTTT	CASSRGRDGDTQYF
TRBV6-1	TRBJ1-3	.	.	TGTGCCAGCAGTACCCGACCGGGCTCCTCTGGAAACACCATATATTTT	CASSTRPGSSGNTIYF
TRBV3-1	TRBJ1-2	.	.	TGTGCCAGCAGCCAACAAGACTATGGCTACACCTTC	CASSQQDYGYTF
TRBV24-1	TRBJ2-2	many	.	TGTGCCACCAGGGGACAGAACACCGGGGAGCTGTTTTTT	CATRGQNTGELFF
TRBV18	TRBJ1-5	.	TRBD1	TGTGCCAGCTCACGAACAGGGGGTCGCAATCAGCCCCAGCATTTT	CASSRTGGRNQPQHF
TRBV3-1	TRBJ1-5	few	.	TGTGCCAGCAGCCAAGACATAAGGCCCCAGCATTTT	CASSQDIRPQHF
TRBV4-1	TRBJ1-5	.	.	TGCGCCAGCAGCCAAGATGGGGCGTTATGGGGGACACAGCCCCAGCATTTT	CASSQDGALWGTQPQHF
TRBV7-9	TRBJ2-3	.	.	TGTGCCAGCAGCTTAGAGGGGGGGCCGAGCACAGATACGCAGTGTTTT	CASSLEGGPSTDTQCF